This T cell receptor beta chain was documented in a study of shared T cell receptors in the human thymus. Assay: immunoSEQ multiplex PCR; the TCRdb copy retains only in-frame clones and omits some. This sample has 700,000 to 750,000 clones; roughly 88% occur once, and the top ten carry 0.0095% to 0.011%. The sample was also reused in another study, on human thymus T cells. From that report: The thymus was resected at corrective cardiac surgery. What appeared biased in thymic and blood repertoires was the usage of V and J genes. Thymic TCR repertoires of unrelated people reportedly overlapped highly.

Sequences were obtained from thymocytes. This clonotype was sampled from a girl in the first two years of life with a congenital heart defect.

The CDR3: CASAPGGGAYEQYF. In DNA, the CDR3 is TGTGCTAGTGCCCCTGGGGGGGGAGCCTACGAGCAGTACTTC. The rearrangement links TRBV12-5 to TRBJ2-7, with 7 bases lining up with TRBD2. V dropped 7 bases and J dropped 2; count of bases not matched to a gene: 8. Germline CDR1 LGHNT, CDR2 FRNRAP. The CDR3 is 14 residues long. The variable domain in full, with the rest retrieved from reference TRBV12-5 and TRBJ2-7, is DARVTQTPRHKVTEMGQEVTMRCQPILGHNTVFWYRQTMMQGLELLAYFRNRAPLDDSGMPKDRFSAEMPDATLATLKIQPSEPRDSAVYFCASAPGGGAYEQYFGPGTRLTVT.